Listed below are T cell receptor beta chains from one sample, sequenced in a study of OX40 agonist ivuxolimab in advanced cancers. TCRdb's copy holds only in-frame clones and misses some; the assay was immunoSEQ multiplex PCR. The repertoire holds 80,000 to 100,000 clones, with roughly 94% as singletons. Here the sequenced sample was CD4+ or CD8+ T cells sorted from blood, taken in a trial of the OX40 agonist ivuxolimab. The receptors originated from an adult with an advanced solid tumor such as melanoma, head and neck, liver or kidney cancer. Both conserved end residues are part of each CDR3. The D gene is left open where the match is weak.

d_call j_call v_call cdr3_aa cdr3_nt
NA TRBJ1-1 TRBV11-2 CASAKPAGVGWGTEAFF TGTGCCAGCGCGAAGCCGGCAGGGGTGGGGTGGGGCACTGAAGCTTTCTTT
TRBD1 TRBJ2-3 TRBV27 CASKRDRGQIDTQYF TGTGCCAGCAAGAGGGACAGGGGGCAGATAGATACGCAGTATTTT
TRBD1 TRBJ1-3 TRBV10-3 CAIRSETGASGNTIYF TGTGCCATCAGAAGTGAGACAGGGGCCTCTGGAAACACCATATATTTT
TRBD1 TRBJ1-2 TRBV30 CAWTWDRGRGYTF TGTGCCTGGACCTGGGACAGAGGGCGAGGCTACACCTTC
TRBD2 TRBJ2-5 TRBV2 CASRRELAGQETQYF TGTGCCAGCAGGAGGGAACTAGCGGGACAAGAGACCCAGTACTTC
NA TRBJ2-1 TRBV5-4 CASSSAGEQFF TGTGCCAGCAGCTCTGCGGGAGAGCAGTTCTTC
NA TRBJ1-2 TRBV5-3 CASSLKYGYTF TGTGCCAGCAGCTTAAAGTATGGCTACACCTTC
NA TRBJ1-2 TRBV5-5 CASSLGPDGYTF TGTGCCAGCAGCCTGGGGCCAGACGGCTACACCTTC
NA TRBJ2-2 TRBV5-4 CASSLRRGTGELFF TGTGCCAGCAGCCTAAGACGCGGCACCGGGGAGCTGTTTTTT
TRBD2 TRBJ2-1 TRBV6-1 CASSLLAGDVNEQFF TGTGCCAGCAGCCTCCTAGCGGGAGATGTGAATGAGCAGTTCTTC
TRBD1 TRBJ1-2 TRBV4-1 CASSQSGTGGLRGYTF TGCGCCAGCAGCCAATCCGGGACAGGGGGGCTGAGAGGCTACACCTTC
NA TRBJ1-2 TRBV2 CASSELQGVFYGYTF TGTGCCAGCAGTGAGTTACAGGGAGTCTTCTATGGCTACACCTTC
NA TRBJ2-2 TRBV7-2 CASSPENTGELFF TGTGCCAGCAGCCCAGAAAACACCGGGGAGCTGTTTTTT
TRBD2 TRBJ2-7 TRBV27 CASSWTGLAGREQYF TGTGCCAGCAGCTGGACGGGGCTAGCGGGAAGAGAGCAGTACTTC
NA TRBJ2-1 TRBV5-6 CASSSGLQGLEQFF TGTGCCAGCAGCTCCGGCCTACAGGGTCTTGAGCAGTTCTTC
NA TRBJ1-5 TRBV7-2 CASSPDHNQPQHF TGTGCCAGCAGCCCAGACCACAATCAGCCCCAGCATTTT